This TCR beta chain stems from a study of CD8 T cells in Susac syndrome. Across the whole study: Intravenous immunoglobulin alone or corticosteroids were being given to patients with Susac syndrome at blood draw, unless they were therapy-naive.

cDNA came from about 0.5 to 1 ug RNA primed by random hexamers. TCRdb itself ran the immunoSEQ multiplex PCR reads through MiXCR, one entry per CDR3 protein. This sample has tens of thousands of distinct CDR3 sequences, with around 94% found just once. CDR1 is SNHLY, CDR2 FYNNEI, per germline. The CDR3 covers 14 residues. V was cut by 5 bases and J by 6 bases, with 15 bases left in between. This sequence originates from a human donor with Susac syndrome. The chain couples TRBV2 to TRBJ2-3; tentative D call: TRBD2 (5 bases). What was sequenced was CD4+ T cells from PBMCs. Here the CDR3 reads CASSQLVGLDTQYF. Written as DNA, the CDR3 is TGTGCCAGCAGTCAACTAGTGGGCCTCGATACGCAGTATTTT.